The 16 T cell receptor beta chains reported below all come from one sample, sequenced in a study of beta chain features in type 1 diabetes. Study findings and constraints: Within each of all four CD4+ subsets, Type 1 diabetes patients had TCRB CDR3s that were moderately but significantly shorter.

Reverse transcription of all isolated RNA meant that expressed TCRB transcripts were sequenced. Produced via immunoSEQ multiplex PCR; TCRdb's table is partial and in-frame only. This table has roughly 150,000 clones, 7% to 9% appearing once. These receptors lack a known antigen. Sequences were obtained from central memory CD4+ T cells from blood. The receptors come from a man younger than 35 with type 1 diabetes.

CDR3 nucleotides: TGTGCCAGCTCACCACGGCAGGGGAACACCGGGGAGCTGTTTTTT. Its protein product is CASSPRQGNTGELFF. This rearrangement joins TRBV18 to TRBJ2-2, with D perhaps matching TRBD1 (5 bases). CDR3 length: 15 amino acids. CDR1 is KGHSH and CDR2 is LQKENI in the germline V gene. V was trimmed by 1 base and J by 1 base, leaving 7 bases between them.

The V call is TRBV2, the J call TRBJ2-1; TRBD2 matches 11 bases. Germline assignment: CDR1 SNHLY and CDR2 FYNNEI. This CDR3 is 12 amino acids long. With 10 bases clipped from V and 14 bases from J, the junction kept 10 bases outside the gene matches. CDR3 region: CATTGDSGGEFF. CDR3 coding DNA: TGTGCCACCACGGGCGATAGCGGGGGGGAGTTCTTC. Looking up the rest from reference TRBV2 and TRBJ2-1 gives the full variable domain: EPEVTQTPSHQVTQMGQEVILRCVPISNHLYFYWYRQILGQKVEFLVSFYNNEISEKSEIFDDQFSVERPDGSNFTLKIRSTKLEDSAMYFCATTGDSGGEFFGPGTRLTVL.

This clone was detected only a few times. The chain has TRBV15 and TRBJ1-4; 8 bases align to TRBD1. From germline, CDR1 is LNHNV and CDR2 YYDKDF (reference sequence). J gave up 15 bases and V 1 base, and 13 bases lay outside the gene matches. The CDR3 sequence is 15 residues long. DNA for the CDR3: TGTGCCACCAGCAGAGCGCCCGGACAGGGAGGAATGATGTTTTTT. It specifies CATSRAPGQGGMMFF.

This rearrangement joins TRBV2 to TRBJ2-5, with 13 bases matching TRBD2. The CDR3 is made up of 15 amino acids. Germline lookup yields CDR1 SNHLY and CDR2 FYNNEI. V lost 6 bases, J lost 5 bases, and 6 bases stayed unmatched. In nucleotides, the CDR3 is TGTGCCAGCAGGTCGGGACTAGCGGGATTGGAGACCCAGTACTTC. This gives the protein CASRSGLAGLETQYF.

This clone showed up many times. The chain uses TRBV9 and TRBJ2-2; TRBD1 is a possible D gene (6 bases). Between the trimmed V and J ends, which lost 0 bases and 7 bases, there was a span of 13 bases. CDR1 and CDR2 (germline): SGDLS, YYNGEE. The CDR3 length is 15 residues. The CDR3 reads CASSVVSGAHGELFF. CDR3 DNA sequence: TGTGCCAGCAGCGTAGTATCAGGGGCTCACGGGGAGCTGTTTTTT.

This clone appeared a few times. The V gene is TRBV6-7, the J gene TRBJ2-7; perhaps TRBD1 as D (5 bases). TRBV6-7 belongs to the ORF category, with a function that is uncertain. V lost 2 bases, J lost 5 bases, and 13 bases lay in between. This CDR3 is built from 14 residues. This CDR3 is CASSYRPGSDEQYF. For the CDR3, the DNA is TGTGCCAGCAGTTACCGTCCAGGGTCAGACGAGCAGTACTTC.

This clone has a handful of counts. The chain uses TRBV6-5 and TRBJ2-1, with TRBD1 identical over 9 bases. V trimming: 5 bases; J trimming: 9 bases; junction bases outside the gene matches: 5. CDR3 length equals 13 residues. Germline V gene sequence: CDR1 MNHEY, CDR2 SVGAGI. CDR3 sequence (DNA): TGTGCCAGCAGTCCCGGGACAGGGCGTGAGCAGTTCTTC. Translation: CASSPGTGREQFF.

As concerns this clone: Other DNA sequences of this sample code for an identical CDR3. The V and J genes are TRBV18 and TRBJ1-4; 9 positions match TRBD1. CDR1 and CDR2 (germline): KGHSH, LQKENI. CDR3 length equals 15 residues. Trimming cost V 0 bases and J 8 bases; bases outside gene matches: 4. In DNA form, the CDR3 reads TGTGCCAGCTCACCACCGACAGGGGGAAGGGAAAAACTGTTTTTT. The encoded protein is CASSPPTGGREKLFF.

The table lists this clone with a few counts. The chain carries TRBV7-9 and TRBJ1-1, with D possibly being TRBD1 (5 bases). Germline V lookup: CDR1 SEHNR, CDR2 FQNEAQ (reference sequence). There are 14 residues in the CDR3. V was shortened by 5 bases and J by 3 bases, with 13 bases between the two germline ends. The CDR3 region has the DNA TGTGCCAGCAGCCCCAGGAGGGGTGACACTGAAGCTTTCTTT. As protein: CASSPRRGDTEAFF.

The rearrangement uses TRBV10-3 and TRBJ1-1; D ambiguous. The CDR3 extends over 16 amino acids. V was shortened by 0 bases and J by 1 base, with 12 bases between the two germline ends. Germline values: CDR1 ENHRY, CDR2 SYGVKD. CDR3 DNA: TGTGCCATCAGTGAGTCGGTGGGTGGGCCGAACACTGAAGCTTTCTTT. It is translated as CAISESVGGPNTEAFF.

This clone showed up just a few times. CDR3 coding DNA: TGCGCCAGCAGCTTGGATCAGGGCACCTACAATGAGCAGTTCTTC. Translated, it gives CASSLDQGTYNEQFF. J is TRBJ2-1 and V is TRBV5-1, with D perhaps matching TRBD1 (5 bases). Trimming took off 0 bases at V and 2 bases at J, with 9 bases between the two ends. The CDR3 spans 15 residues. Germline loops: CDR1 SGHRS, CDR2 YFSETQ.

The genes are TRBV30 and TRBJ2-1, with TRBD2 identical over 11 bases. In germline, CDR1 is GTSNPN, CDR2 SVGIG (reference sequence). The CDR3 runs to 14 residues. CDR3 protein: CVKTCLAGGGGQFF. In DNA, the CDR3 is TGTGTTAAAACGTGTCTAGCGGGGGGAGGGGGGCAGTTCTTC.

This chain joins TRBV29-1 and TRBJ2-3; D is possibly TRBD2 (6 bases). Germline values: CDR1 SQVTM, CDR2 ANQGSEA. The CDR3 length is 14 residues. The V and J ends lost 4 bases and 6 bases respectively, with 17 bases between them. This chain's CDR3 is CSVGLAINLDTQYF. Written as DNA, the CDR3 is TGCAGCGTTGGTCTAGCGATAAATCTGGATACGCAGTATTTT.

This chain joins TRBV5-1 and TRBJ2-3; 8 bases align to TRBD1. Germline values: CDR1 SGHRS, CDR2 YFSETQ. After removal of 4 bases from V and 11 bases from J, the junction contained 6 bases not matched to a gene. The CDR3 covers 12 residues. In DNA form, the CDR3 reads TGCGCCAGCAGCGACGGACAGGGTCAGCAGTATTTT. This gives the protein CASSDGQGQQYF.

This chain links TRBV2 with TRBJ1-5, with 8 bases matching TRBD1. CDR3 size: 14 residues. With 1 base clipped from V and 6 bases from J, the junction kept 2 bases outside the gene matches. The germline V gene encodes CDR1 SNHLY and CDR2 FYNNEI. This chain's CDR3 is CASSEGTGRQPQHF. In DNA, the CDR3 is TGTGCCAGCAGTGAAGGGACAGGGCGTCAGCCCCAGCATTTT.

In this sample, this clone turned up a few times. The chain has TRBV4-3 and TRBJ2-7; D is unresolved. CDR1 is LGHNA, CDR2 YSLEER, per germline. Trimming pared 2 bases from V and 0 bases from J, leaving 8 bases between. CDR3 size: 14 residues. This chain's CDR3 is CASSQITGSYEQYF. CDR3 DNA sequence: TGCGCCAGCAGCCAAATCACGGGCTCCTACGAGCAGTACTTC.